This record concerns one T cell receptor (beta chain) sequence. The antigen is undetermined. The sample originates from a study of cytomegalovirus exposure and HLA in healthy donors. Findings of the study overall: Researchers reported from a later analysis that most CMV-associated TCR beta chains appeared HLA-restricted. Across HLA loci, a later analysis found differing TCR association rates, with DRB1 most and HLA-C fewest.

The primer mix had 60 Vbeta and 13 Jbeta primers. Here immunoSEQ multiplex PCR was the method, and the copy in TCRdb shows in-frame clones only, minus some. The sample totals approximately 110,000 clones. The specimen was PBMCs. This sequence originates from a man aged 25-45 years in good health and CMV-seronegative.

CDR3 loop: CASSLGDLAEETQYF. Here the CDR3 DNA reads TGTGCCAGCAGCTTAGGAGATTTAGCGGAAGAGACCCAGTACTTC. The chain uses TRBV7-2 and TRBJ2-5, with a possible D match to TRBD2 (6 bases). Looked up from germline, CDR1 is SGHTA and CDR2 is FQGNSA. Trimming cost V 1 base and J 3 bases, with 12 bases left between them. The CDR3 has 15 residues.